These 9 T cell receptor beta chains were all obtained from the same sample, sequenced in a study of T cells in Graves' hyperthyroidism and ophthalmopathy. TCR beta CDR3 regions were amplified from RNA. The study used the HTBI primer set for a first-round RT-PCR of the TCR CDR3. TCRdb redid the calling of the multiplex PCR reads with MiXCR, one entry per CDR3 protein. This table has 500,000 to 800,000 distinct CDR3 sequences, approximately 14% appearing once. The sample was blood. The receptors originated from a woman aged 50 to 65 with Graves' ophthalmopathy.

This clonotype was picked up many times. The rearrangement uses TRBV28 and TRBJ2-7; D not resolved. Germline V CDR1 and CDR2: MDHEN, SYDVKM. With 4 bases removed from V and 3 bases from J, the gap between germline ends came to 7 bases. The CDR3 has 12 amino acids. CDR3 DNA sequence: TGTGCCAGCAGTTCATTCAACTACGAGCAGTACTTC. Protein product: CASSSFNYEQYF.

This chain joins TRBV15 and TRBJ2-1; TRBD1 might be the D (5 bases). Trimming shortened V by 3 bases and J by 10 bases, and 10 bases separated the two germline ends. This CDR3 has 12 residues. Germline V CDR1 and CDR2: LNHNV, YYDKDF (reference sequence). CDR3 coding DNA: TGTGCCACCAGCAGGGAAGCAGGGGAGCAGTTCTTC. Its translation is CATSREAGEQFF.

This clonotype turned up a few times. CDR3 region: CASSSWDSPNEKLFF. As DNA, the CDR3 is TGTGCCAGCAGTTCATGGGACAGCCCTAATGAAAAACTGTTTTTT. The genes are TRBV28 and TRBJ1-4; 7 nucleotides match TRBD1. The germline gives CDR1 MDHEN, CDR2 SYDVKM. The J segment lost 3 bases and the V segment lost 4 bases, leaving 5 bases of the junction unmatched. This CDR3 has 15 amino acids.

At least ten counts were recorded for this clonotype. V and J are TRBV2 and TRBJ2-5; 7 nucleotides line up with TRBD1. Germline V gene sequence: CDR1 SNHLY, CDR2 FYNNEI. The CDR3 contains 14 residues. Trimming took 5 bases from V and 0 from J; bases not matched to a gene: 3. CDR3 in amino acids: CASSRGQYQETQYF. In DNA, the CDR3 is TGTGCCAGCAGTCGGGGACAGTACCAAGAGACCCAGTACTTC. The complete variable domain, with remaining parts taken from reference TRBV2 and TRBJ2-5, reads EPEVTQTPSHQVTQMGQEVILRCVPISNHLYFYWYRQILGQKVEFLVSFYNNEISEKSEIFDDQFSVERPDGSNFTLKIRSTKLEDSAMYFCASSRGQYQETQYFGPGTRLLVL.

In this sample, this clonotype turned up a few times. The chain has TRBV24-1 and TRBJ1-2; D gene uncertain. Germline loops: CDR1 KGHDR, CDR2 SFDVKD. The CDR3 covers 11 residues. V was cut by 2 bases and J by 8 bases, with 5 bases left in between. The CDR3 reads CATSDSRGYTF. The CDR3 DNA reads as TGTGCCACCAGTGATTCACGGGGCTACACCTTC.

The sample holds many counts of this clonotype. The V call is TRBV30, the J call TRBJ1-4; D unresolved. V lost 0 bases, J lost 11 bases, and 16 bases lay in between. Germline values: CDR1 GTSNPN, CDR2 SVGIG (reference sequence). The CDR3 is 14 amino acids. CDR3 sequence: CAWSVKVTSVKLFF. For the CDR3, the DNA is TGTGCCTGGAGTGTAAAGGTGACTTCGGTTAAACTGTTTTTT.

Ten or more counts support this clonotype. The genes are TRBV7-8 and TRBJ2-1; D possibly matches TRBD1 or TRBD2 (5 bases each). This CDR3 spans 15 amino acids. V shed 5 bases and J shed 2 bases, with 13 bases lying between them. Germline V gene sequence: CDR1 SGHVS, CDR2 FQNEAQ. The CDR3 sequence is CASSPRRDPYNEQFF. The DNA for the CDR3 is TGTGCCAGCAGCCCCAGACGGGACCCCTACAATGAGCAGTTCTTC.

This clonotype appeared many times. The chain couples TRBV15 to TRBJ2-7; a possible D gene is TRBD2 (5 bases). Trimming shortened V by 5 bases and J by 0 bases, and 14 bases separated the two germline ends. The CDR3 is 15 residues long. CDR1 and CDR2 (germline): LNHNV, YYDKDF (reference sequence). Here the CDR3 reads CATSSLAASSYEQYF. In DNA form, the CDR3 reads TGTGCCACCAGCTCTCTAGCCGCGAGCTCCTACGAGCAGTACTTC.

This clonotype was found a few times. This chain joins TRBV13 and TRBJ2-2, with 11 nucleotides matching TRBD1. Looked up from germline, CDR1 is PRHDT and CDR2 is FYEKMQ (reference sequence). This CDR3 has 17 amino acids. V lost 7 bases to trimming and J lost 3 bases; unmatched junction nucleotides: 10. CDR3 loop: CASTTRGQGEHTGELFF. DNA of the CDR3: TGTGCCAGCACAACAAGGGGACAGGGGGAACACACCGGGGAGCTGTTTTTT.